The 16 T cell receptor beta chains listed next were all sequenced from one sample in a study of cytomegalovirus exposure and HLA in healthy donors. 13 Jbeta primers and 60 Vbeta primers were used for the PCR. Sequencing was performed with immunoSEQ multiplex PCR; in TCRdb, only in-frame clones are kept and a portion is missing. The sample lists about 78,000 clones, over 60% seen once, with roughly 11% in the top ten. The sequencing input was PBMCs. These receptors were obtained from a middle-aged woman in good health and CMV-seropositive.

The chain joins TRBV10-3 to TRBJ1-6, with D perhaps TRBD1 (5 bases). Per germline, CDR1 ENHRY and CDR2 SYGVKD. The CDR3 spans 13 residues. The ends were cut back, 9 bases at V and 6 bases at J, with 12 bases in the middle. CDR3 loop: CAMGPGANSPLHF. The CDR3, as DNA: TGTGCCATGGGGCCAGGAGCTAATTCACCCCTCCACTTT.

The J gene is TRBJ2-1, the V gene TRBV5-1, with D perhaps TRBD2 (6 bases). Germline CDR1 reads SGHRS; CDR2 reads YFSETQ. This CDR3 has 14 amino acids. The V gene lost 2 bases and the J gene lost 8 bases, with 14 bases spanning the gap. The CDR3 bases are TGCGCCAGCAGCTTTTCGGGTGGAGGGCATGAGCAGTTCTTC. It codes for CASSFSGGGHEQFF.

The chain is built from TRBV7-9 and TRBJ1-3, with no clear D. This CDR3 region has 13 residues. Germline CDR1 and CDR2: SEHNR and FQNEAQ (reference sequence). V dropped 5 bases and J dropped 1 base, with 6 bases sitting between them. The CDR3 nucleotides read TGTGCCAGCAGCCCAATTTCTGGAAACACCATATATTTT. This sequence encodes CASSPISGNTIYF.

The chain links TRBV5-1 to TRBJ2-3; D is possibly TRBD1 (6 bases). Germline V gives CDR1 SGHRS, CDR2 YFSETQ. CDR3 size: 17 residues. The germline V and J ends were trimmed by 1 base and 2 bases, with 17 bases remaining between them. The CDR3 sequence is CASSLSGTPKATDTQYF. The CDR3 nucleotides read TGCGCCAGCAGCTTGTCGGGGACACCCAAAGCCACAGATACGCAGTATTTT. The variable domain in full, with the rest retrieved from reference TRBV5-1 and TRBJ2-3, is KAGVTQTPRYLIKTRGQQVTLSCSPISGHRSVSWYQQTPGQGLQFLFEYFSETQRNKGNFPGRFSGRQFSNSRSEMNVSTLELGDSALYLCASSLSGTPKATDTQYFGPGTRLTVL.

CDR3 coding DNA: TGTGCCAGCAGCTATGGGCAGGATAGCAATCAGCCCCAGCATTTT. Translating gives CASSYGQDSNQPQHF. The chain employs TRBV5-5 and TRBJ1-5; no clear D. The germline V gene has CDR1 SGHKS and CDR2 YYEKEE (reference sequence). This CDR3 spans 15 amino acids. V lost 3 bases, J lost 0 bases, and 10 bases lay in between.

This clone has only one observation. V gene TRBV27 combines with J gene TRBJ2-3; D gene unclear. Per germline, CDR1 MNHEY and CDR2 SMNVEV (reference sequence). The CDR3 is 14 residues long. V lost 0 bases and J 6 bases, leaving 10 bases between the germline ends. The CDR3 here is CASSLSSSADTQYF. The CDR3, as DNA: TGTGCCAGCAGTTTATCGAGTAGTGCTGATACGCAGTATTTT.

This clone was seen only once. The rearrangement uses TRBV5-1 and TRBJ2-1; 11 bases are a match to TRBD2. Per germline, CDR1 SGHRS and CDR2 YFSETQ. The CDR3 covers 16 residues. V lost 0 bases, J lost 10 bases, and 9 bases stayed unmatched. The CDR3 sequence: CASSLALLAGAGEQFF. In nucleotides, the CDR3 is TGCGCCAGCAGCTTGGCCCTACTAGCGGGGGCAGGAGAGCAGTTCTTC.

The sample holds a few counts of this clone. The CDR3 sequence: CASSYGQGARVEKLFF. The CDR3 region has the DNA TGTGCCAGCAGTTACGGGCAGGGGGCGCGGGTTGAAAAACTGTTTTTT. V gene TRBV6-6 combines with J gene TRBJ1-4, with 8 bases matching TRBD1. This CDR3 has 16 residues. Germline V gene sequence: CDR1 MNHNY, CDR2 SVGAGI (reference sequence). J was trimmed by 7 bases and V by 2 bases; bases with no gene match: 9.

This chain links TRBV5-1 with TRBJ2-2; perhaps TRBD1 as D (6 bases). Germline V gene data show CDR1 as SGHRS and CDR2 as YFSETQ. The CDR3 extends over 16 amino acids. V lost 1 base, J lost 1 base, and 11 bases lay in between. The CDR3 loop reads CASSLSGVLNTGELFF. The CDR3 DNA is TGCGCCAGCAGCTTGTCAGGGGTTCTGAACACCGGGGAGCTGTTTTTT.

J is TRBJ1-4 and V is TRBV6-1, with D possibly TRBD1 on 6 matching bases. Trimming took off 8 bases at V and 7 bases at J, with 14 bases between the two ends. Germline V lookup: CDR1 MNHNS, CDR2 SASEGT. The CDR3 is 13 residues long. DNA of the CDR3: TGTGCCAGCCTCAGGGGAGCGAGTGAAAAACTGTTTTTT. This sequence encodes CASLRGASEKLFF.

The chain joins TRBV19 to TRBJ2-5; TRBD2 matches 8 bases. V was clipped by 5 bases and J by 4 bases; unmatched bases: 9. Germline V gene sequence: CDR1 LNHDA, CDR2 SQIVND (reference sequence). The CDR3 extends over 15 amino acids. The CDR3 sequence: CASSLLAESSETQYF. The CDR3 DNA sequence: TGTGCCAGTAGTCTACTAGCGGAATCCTCAGAGACCCAGTACTTC.

This sequence joins TRBV28 and TRBJ2-7; no clear D. The CDR3 consists of 13 residues. With 5 bases removed from V and 2 bases from J, the gap between germline ends came to 10 bases. CDR1 is MDHEN and CDR2 is SYDVKM in the germline V gene. The CDR3 reads CASSPDTAYEQYF. The CDR3 region has the DNA TGTGCCAGCAGTCCCGACACAGCCTACGAGCAGTACTTC.

In DNA form, the CDR3 reads TGCGCCAGCAGTCCCCTGACATTCCCCGGGGAGCTGTTTTTT. Translation: CASSPLTFPGELFF. V is TRBV23-1 and J is TRBJ2-2; D not certain. TRBV23-1 is reported as an ORF; its role is uncertain. CDR3 length: 14 residues. With 4 bases removed from V and 6 bases from J, the gap between germline ends came to 12 bases.

The rearrangement links TRBV30 to TRBJ2-6; D not certain. This CDR3 is 17 amino acids long. Trimming pared 2 bases from V and 0 bases from J, leaving 14 bases between. Germline values: CDR1 GTSNPN, CDR2 SVGIG (reference sequence). The CDR3 sequence: CAWSPIWPPSGANVLTF. The CDR3 DNA reads as TGTGCCTGGAGTCCCATTTGGCCCCCCTCTGGGGCCAACGTCCTGACTTTC. The whole variable domain, remainder taken from reference TRBV30 and TRBJ2-6, is SQTIHQWPATLVQPVGSPLSLECTVEGTSNPNLYWYRQAAGRGLQLLFYSVGIGQISSEVPQNLSASRPQDRQFILSSKKLLLSDSGFYLCAWSPIWPPSGANVLTFGAGSRLTVL.

The chain uses TRBV14 and TRBJ1-2; D may be TRBD1 (5 bases). Germline values: CDR1 SGHDN, CDR2 FVKESK. This CDR3 is built from 14 residues. Trimming stripped 1 base from V and 4 bases from J, with 10 bases between. CDR3 region: CASSQGGEIYGYTF. The CDR3 DNA reads TGTGCCAGCAGCCAAGGGGGCGAAATCTATGGCTACACCTTC.

This clone was observed a handful of times. The rearrangement uses TRBV23-1 and TRBJ2-2; D call uncertain. TRBV23-1 is an ORF; its function is uncertain. Trimming removed 0 bases at V and 4 bases at J, with 6 bases between. CDR3 length: 14 residues. The CDR3 sequence: CASSQSSSTGELFF. The DNA of the CDR3 is TGCGCCAGCAGTCAATCGTCGAGCACCGGGGAGCTGTTTTTT.